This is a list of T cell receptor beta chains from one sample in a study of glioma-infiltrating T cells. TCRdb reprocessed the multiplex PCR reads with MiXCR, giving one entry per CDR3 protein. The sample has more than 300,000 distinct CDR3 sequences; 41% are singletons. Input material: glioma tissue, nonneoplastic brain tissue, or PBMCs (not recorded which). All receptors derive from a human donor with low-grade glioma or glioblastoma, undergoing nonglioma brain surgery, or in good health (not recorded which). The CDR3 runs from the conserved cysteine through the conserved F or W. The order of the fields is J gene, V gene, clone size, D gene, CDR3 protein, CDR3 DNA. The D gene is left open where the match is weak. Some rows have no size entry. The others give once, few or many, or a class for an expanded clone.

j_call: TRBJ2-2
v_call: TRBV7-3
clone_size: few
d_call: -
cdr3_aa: CASSRFPQGRDTGELFF
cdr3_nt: TGTGCCAGCAGCCGATTCCCTCAGGGGAGGGACACCGGGGAGCTGTTTTTT

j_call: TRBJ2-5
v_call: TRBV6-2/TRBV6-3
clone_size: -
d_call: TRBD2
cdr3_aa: CASRPWGTSGEETQYF
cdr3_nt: TGTGCCAGCAGACCTTGGGGGACTAGCGGGGAAGAGACCCAGTACTTC

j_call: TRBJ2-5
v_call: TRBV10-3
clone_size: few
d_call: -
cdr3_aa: CAISQVTAQETQYF
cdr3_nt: TGTGCCATCAGCCAAGTGACGGCCCAAGAGACCCAGTACTTC

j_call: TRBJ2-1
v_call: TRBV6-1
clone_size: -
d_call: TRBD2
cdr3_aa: CASSFLSGRAGNEQFF
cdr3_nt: TGTGCCAGCAGTTTCCTTAGCGGGAGGGCTGGGAATGAGCAGTTCTTC

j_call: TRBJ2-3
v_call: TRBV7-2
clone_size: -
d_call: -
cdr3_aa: CASSLGGAHTDTQYF
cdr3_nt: TGTGCCAGCAGCTTAGGGGGGGCCCATACAGATACGCAGTATTTT

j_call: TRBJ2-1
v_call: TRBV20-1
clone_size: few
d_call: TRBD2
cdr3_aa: CSASRAQVAGGPEGEQFF
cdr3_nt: TGCAGTGCTAGTAGGGCCCAGGTAGCGGGAGGGCCTGAGGGTGAGCAGTTCTTC

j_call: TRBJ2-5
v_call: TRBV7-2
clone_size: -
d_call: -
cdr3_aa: CATSWGSQETQYF
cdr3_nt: TGTGCCACCAGCTGGGGGTCCCAAGAGACCCAGTACTTC

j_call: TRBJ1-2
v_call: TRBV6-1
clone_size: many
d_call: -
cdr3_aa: CASTKGAAYGYTF
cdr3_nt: TGTGCCAGCACCAAAGGGGCAGCTTATGGCTACACCTTC

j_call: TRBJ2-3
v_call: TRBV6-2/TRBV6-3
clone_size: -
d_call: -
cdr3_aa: CASSSGLRLSTDTQYF
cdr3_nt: TGTGCCAGCAGCTCCGGGTTACGTCTTAGCACAGATACGCAGTATTTT

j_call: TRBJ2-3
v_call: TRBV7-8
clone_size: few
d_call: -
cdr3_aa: CASSLAGAADTDTQYF
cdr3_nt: TGTGCCAGCAGCTTAGCAGGGGCGGCCGACACAGATACGCAGTATTTT

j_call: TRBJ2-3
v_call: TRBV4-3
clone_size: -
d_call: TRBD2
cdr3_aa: CASSRTSGYTSTDTQCF
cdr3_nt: TGCGCCAGCAGCCGGACTAGCGGTTATACTAGCACAGATACGCAGTGTTTT

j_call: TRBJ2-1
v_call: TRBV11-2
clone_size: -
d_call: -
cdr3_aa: CASSLGWLANTVEQLF
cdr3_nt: TGTGCCAGCAGCTTAGGTTGGCTAGCCAACACGGTGGAGCAGTTATTC

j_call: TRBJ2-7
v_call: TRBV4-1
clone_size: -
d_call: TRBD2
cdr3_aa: CASSHKAGGTYEQYF
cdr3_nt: TGCGCCAGCAGCCATAAGGCGGGGGGAACCTACGAGCAGTACTTC

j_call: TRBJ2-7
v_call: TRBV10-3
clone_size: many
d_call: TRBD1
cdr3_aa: CAISGQGTYEQYF
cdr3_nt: TGTGCCATCAGTGGACAGGGAACCTACGAGCAGTACTTC

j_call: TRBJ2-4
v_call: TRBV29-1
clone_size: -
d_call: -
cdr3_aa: CSVRGDLAKNIQYF
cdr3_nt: TGCAGCGTCAGGGGGGATTTGGCCAAAAACATTCAGTACTTC

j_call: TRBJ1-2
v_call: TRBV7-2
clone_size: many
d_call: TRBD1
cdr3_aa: CASSFDRGTGYTF
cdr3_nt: TGTGCCAGCAGCTTCGACAGGGGCACAGGCTACACCTTC

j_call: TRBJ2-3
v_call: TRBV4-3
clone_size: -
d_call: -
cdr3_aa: CASSQDGGAIDTQYF
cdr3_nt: TGCGCCAGCAGCCAAGATGGGGGGGCTATAGATACGCAGTATTTT

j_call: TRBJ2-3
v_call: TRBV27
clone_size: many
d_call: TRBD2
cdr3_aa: CASSSRTSGRPDTQYF
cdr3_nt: TGTGCCAGCAGTTCCAGGACTAGCGGGAGGCCAGATACGCAGTATTTT

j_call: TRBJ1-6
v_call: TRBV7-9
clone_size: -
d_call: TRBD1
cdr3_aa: CASSLETGNNSPLHF
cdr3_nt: TGTGCCAGCAGCTTAGAGACAGGGAATAATTCACCCCTCCACTTT

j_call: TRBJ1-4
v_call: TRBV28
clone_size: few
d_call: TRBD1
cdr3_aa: CASSSGQGSEKLFF
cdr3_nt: TGTGCCAGCAGCTCCGGACAGGGGAGTGAAAAACTGTTTTTT

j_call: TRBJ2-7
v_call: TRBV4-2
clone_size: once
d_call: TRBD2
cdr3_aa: CASSQDLRLAGYNEQYF
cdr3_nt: TGTGCCAGCAGCCAAGATCTGCGACTAGCGGGTTACAATGAGCAGTACTTC

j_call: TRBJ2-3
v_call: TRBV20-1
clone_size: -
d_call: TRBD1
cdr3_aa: CSARRRQGASVQYF
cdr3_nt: TGCAGTGCTAGGCGACGACAGGGGGCCTCTGTGCAGTATTTT

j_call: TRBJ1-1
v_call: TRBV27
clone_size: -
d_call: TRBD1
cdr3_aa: CASSPTGEGTEASF
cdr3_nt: TGTGCCAGCAGTCCCACAGGGGAAGGCACTGAAGCTTCCTTT

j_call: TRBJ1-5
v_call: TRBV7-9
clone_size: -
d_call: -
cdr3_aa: CASSLLDGQPQHF
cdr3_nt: TGTGCCAGCAGTTTACTAGATGGGCAGCCCCAGCATTTT

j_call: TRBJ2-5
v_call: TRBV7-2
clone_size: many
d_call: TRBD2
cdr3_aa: CASSSGLEETQYF
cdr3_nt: TGTGCCAGCAGCTCCGGACTAGAAGAGACCCAGTACTTC

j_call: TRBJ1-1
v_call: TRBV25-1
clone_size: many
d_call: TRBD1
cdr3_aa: CASSDHLGGQGEAFF
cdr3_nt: TGTGCCAGCAGTGACCACCTGGGGGGACAGGGTGAAGCTTTCTTT

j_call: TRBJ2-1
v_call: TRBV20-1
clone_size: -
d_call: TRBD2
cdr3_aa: CSAHGLATSYNEQFF
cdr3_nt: TGCAGTGCACACGGACTAGCGACGAGCTACAATGAGCAGTTCTTC

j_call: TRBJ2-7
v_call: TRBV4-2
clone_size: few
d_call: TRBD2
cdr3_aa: CASSQGGAGGHGEQYF
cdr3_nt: TGTGCCAGCAGCCAAGGAGGAGCGGGAGGCCACGGGGAGCAGTACTTC

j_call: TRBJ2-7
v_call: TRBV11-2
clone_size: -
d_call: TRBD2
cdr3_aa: CASSLLRGSPGEQYF
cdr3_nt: TGTGCCAGCAGCTTACTACGCGGGAGTCCCGGCGAGCAGTACTTC

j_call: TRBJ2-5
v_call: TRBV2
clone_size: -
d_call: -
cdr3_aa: CASSGDFQETQYF
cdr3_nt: TGTGCCAGCAGCGGGGACTTCCAAGAGACCCAGTACTTC

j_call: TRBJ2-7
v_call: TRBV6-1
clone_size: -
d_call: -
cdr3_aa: CASSPGAGAYEQYF
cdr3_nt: TGTGCCAGCAGTCCAGGGGCAGGGGCCTACGAGCAGTACTTC

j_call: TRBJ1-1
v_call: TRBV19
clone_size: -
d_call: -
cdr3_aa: CASSNTNLPEAFF
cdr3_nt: TGTGCCAGTAGTAACACCAACCTCCCTGAAGCTTTCTTT

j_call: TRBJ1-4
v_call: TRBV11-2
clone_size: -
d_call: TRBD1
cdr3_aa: CASNRDRADEKLFF
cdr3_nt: TGTGCCAGCAACCGTGACAGGGCCGATGAAAAACTGTTTTTT

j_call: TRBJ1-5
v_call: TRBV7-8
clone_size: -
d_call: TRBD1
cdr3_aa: CASSLVWTGTYNQPQHF
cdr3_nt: TGTGCCAGCAGCTTAGTTTGGACAGGGACTTACAATCAGCCCCAGCATTTT

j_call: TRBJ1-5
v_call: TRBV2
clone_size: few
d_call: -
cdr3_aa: CASRRQIGNQPQHF
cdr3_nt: TGTGCCAGCAGAAGACAGATTGGCAATCAGCCCCAGCATTTT

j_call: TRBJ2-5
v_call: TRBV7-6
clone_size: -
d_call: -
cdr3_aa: CASSFTQETQYF
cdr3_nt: TGTGCCAGCAGCTTCACCCAAGAGACCCAGTACTTC

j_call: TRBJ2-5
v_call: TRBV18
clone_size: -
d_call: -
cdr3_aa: CASSPGSTSPETQYF
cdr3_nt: TGTGCCAGCTCGCCCGGGTCCACTTCCCCAGAGACCCAGTACTTC

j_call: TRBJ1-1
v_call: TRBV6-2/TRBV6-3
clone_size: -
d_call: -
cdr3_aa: CACSYSEGARRTEAFF
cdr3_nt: TGTGCCTGCAGTTACTCCGAAGGTGCCAGGCGAACTGAAGCTTTCTTT

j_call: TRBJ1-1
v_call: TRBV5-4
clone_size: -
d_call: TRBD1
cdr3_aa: CASSPPGTGNTEAFF
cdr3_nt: TGTGCCAGCAGCCCGCCCGGGACAGGGAACACTGAAGCTTTCTTT

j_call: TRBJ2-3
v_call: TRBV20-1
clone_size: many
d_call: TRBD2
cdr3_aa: CSARDLAGPTDTQYF
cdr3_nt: TGCAGTGCTAGAGACCTAGCGGGGCCCACAGATACGCAGTATTTT

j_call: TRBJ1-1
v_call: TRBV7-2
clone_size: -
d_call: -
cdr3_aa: CASSLDRAFF
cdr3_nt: TGTGCCAGCAGCTTAGATAGAGCTTTCTTT

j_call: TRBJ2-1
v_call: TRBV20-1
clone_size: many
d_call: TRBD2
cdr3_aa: CSAPPLRESYNEQFF
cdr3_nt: TGCAGTGCCCCACCGTTGCGGGAGTCCTACAATGAGCAGTTCTTC

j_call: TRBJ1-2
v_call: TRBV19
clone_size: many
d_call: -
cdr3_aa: CASKHNPAGLYGYTF
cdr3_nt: TGTGCCAGCAAACATAACCCCGCGGGTTTATATGGCTACACCTTC

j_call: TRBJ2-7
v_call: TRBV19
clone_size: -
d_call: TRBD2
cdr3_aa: CASSITSGSPHEQYF
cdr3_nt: TGTGCCAGTAGTATTACTAGCGGGAGTCCCCACGAGCAGTACTTC

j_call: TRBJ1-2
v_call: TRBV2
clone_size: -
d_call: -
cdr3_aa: CASSIIPGQAYGYTF
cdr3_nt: TGTGCCAGCAGCATCATCCCGGGACAAGCTTATGGCTACACCTTC

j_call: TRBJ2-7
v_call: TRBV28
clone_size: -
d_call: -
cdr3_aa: CASSHPGNSYEQYF
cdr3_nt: TGTGCCAGCAGTCACCCCGGCAACTCCTACGAGCAGTACTTC

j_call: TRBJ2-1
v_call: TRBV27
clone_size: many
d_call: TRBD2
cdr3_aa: CASRYGLAVNNEQFF
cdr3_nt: TGTGCCAGCAGATACGGACTAGCGGTGAACAATGAGCAGTTCTTC

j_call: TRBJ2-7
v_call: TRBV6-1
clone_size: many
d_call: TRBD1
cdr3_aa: CASSSAGTDSYEQYF
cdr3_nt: TGTGCCAGCAGCTCAGCCGGGACAGACTCCTACGAGCAGTACTTC

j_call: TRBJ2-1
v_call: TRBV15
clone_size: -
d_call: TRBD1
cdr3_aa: CATSMGQGYEQFF
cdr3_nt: TGTGCCACCAGCATGGGACAGGGGTACGAGCAGTTCTTC

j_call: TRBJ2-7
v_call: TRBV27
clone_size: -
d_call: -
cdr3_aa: CASSLGPSYEQCF
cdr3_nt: TGTGCCAGCAGTTTAGGGCCTAGCTACGAGCAGTGCTTC

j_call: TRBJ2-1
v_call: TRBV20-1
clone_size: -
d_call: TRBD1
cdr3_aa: CSAHGTGEFNEQLF
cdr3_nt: TGCAGTGCCCACGGGACAGGGGAGTTCAATGAGCAGCTCTTC

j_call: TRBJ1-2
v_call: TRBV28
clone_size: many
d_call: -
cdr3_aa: CASSLLRTAYGYTF
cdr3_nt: TGTGCCAGCAGTTTACTTAGGACAGCTTATGGCTACACCTTC

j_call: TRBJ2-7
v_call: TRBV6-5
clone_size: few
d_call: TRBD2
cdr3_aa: CASSYSSGGAYEQYF
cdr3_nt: TGTGCCAGCAGTTACTCGAGCGGGGGGGCTTACGAGCAGTACTTC